This T cell receptor beta chain was observed in a study of blood T cell repertoires in COVID-19 (dated by TCRdb to 2018 to 2021). Turning to the overall study: Collaborator samples came from the United States, Italy and Spain and covered acute and convalescent phases of COVID-19. The prospective study material was composed of cDNA or gDNA derived from T cells, B-cell-depleted T cells, or PBMCs. The dataset comprised deeply sampled blood TCRbeta repertoires from subjects exposed to, actively infected with, or recovered from COVID-19. The repertoires were made available in a free public database intended to serve as a resource for research on the immune response to SARS-CoV-2. Samples came from the ongoing ImmuneRACE study (first 160 participants) plus 1,254 subjects from 6 global collaborators. Sample metadata almost always included a de-identified subject ID, COVID-19 status, age in years and sex. Where available, HLA class I and class II types were taken from metadata supplied by the sample provider and were not determined by assay-based typing.

Whole blood was collected in K2EDTA tubes by collaborating institutions according to the institutions' own protocols. For TCRbeta analysis, collaborator samples were shipped as frozen whole blood, as isolated PBMCs, or as DNA extracted from either sample type. Study-wide conclusions, independent of this receptor: How much clinical and demographic metadata was included differed by source and by participant, and the metadata was provided uncurated.

TCRbeta CDR3 regions were amplified from genomic DNA by means of the immunoSEQ Assay, a bias-controlled multiplex PCR. The source study handled its data this way. Within the assay, amplification of reference gene primers was used to estimate how many nucleated cells each sample contained. To quantify the absolute abundance of each unique TCRbeta CDR3 rearrangement, sequence reads were collapsed and filtered. For each sample, productive Simpson clonality was calculated as the square root of Simpson's diversity index across productive rearrangements. TCRdb obtained this table from immuneACCESS and retained in-frame rearrangements with V and J assigned. These tables miss some clones; where compared with another copy, unresolved V genes account for less than half of the shortfall, and the remainder is unexplained. The D gene and trimming were derived from the DNA, and the V and J assignments and clone size from that table. The sample table holds roughly 100,000 clones, of which approximately 80% were seen once. Clones ranked in the top ten supply over 10% of the sample.

Worth noting for this clone: Its antigen is unknown. Base qualities are not recorded, but no much larger clone differs from it by a single base.

The sequencing sample was made of peripheral blood. The sequence derives from a human donor in a cohort sampled during active or convalescent COVID-19.

In nucleotides, the sequence is TGTGCCAGCAGCCCCCCCGGGACAGCTAATGAAAAACTGTTTTTT. Its product reads: CASSPPGTANEKLFF. In this chain, TRBV5-4 is recombined with TRBJ1-4; a stretch of 7 junction bases matches TRBD1. The V end gives up 4 bases and the J end 3 bases, leaving 6 bases in the junction not matched to a gene. Via the germline V gene (reference sequence), CDR1 is SGHNT and CDR2 YYREEE. From cysteine to phenylalanine, the CDR3 is 15 amino acids long. CDR3 DNA only is kept here, 45 bases in frame from base 1.